The rows below give T cell receptor beta chains drawn from one sample of a study of T cell changes during pregnancy in multiple sclerosis. Produced via immunoSEQ multiplex PCR; TCRdb's table is partial and in-frame only. The repertoire holds tens of thousands of clones, about 94% seen once, with approximately 0.84% in the top ten. The input for sequencing was peripheral blood, taken in the third trimester of pregnancy. The receptor source for this set is a female donor with multiple sclerosis, enrolled in a pregnancy study. Each CDR3 is given with its conserved first and last residue.

TRBV27	TRBJ2-5	CASSTGETQYF
TRBV11-3	TRBJ2-1	CASSLGQGTDEQFF
TRBV28	TRBJ2-2	CASTPLGGDTGELFF
TRBV7-9	TRBJ2-1	CASSYQREILNEQFF
TRBV2	TRBJ2-3	CASSERAGGTDTQYF
TRBV7-9	TRBJ2-2	CASSTPHGGRATGELFF
TRBV25-1	TRBJ2-3	CASSEWGGGETDTQYF
TRBV9	TRBJ1-3	CASSVVAGGSGNTIYF
TRBV28	TRBJ2-7	CASGELSYEQYF
TRBV19	TRBJ2-1	CASSLRLFNEQFF
TRBV28	TRBJ2-6	CASKAGTGSNSGANVLTF
TRBV5-5	TRBJ2-3	CASSLGGSTDTQYF
TRBV5-1	TRBJ1-1	CASSLAGSPFEAFF
TRBV9	TRBJ2-5	CASSVGGWGGEETQYF
TRBV7-9	TRBJ1-2	CASSIGQGASFGYTF
TRBV19	TRBJ1-4	CASTDTETNEKLFF